These 27 T cell receptor beta chains share one sample of origin, sequenced in a study of cytomegalovirus exposure and HLA in healthy donors. Primers: 60 Vbeta forward and 13 Jbeta reverse. Sequenced by immunoSEQ multiplex PCR; TCRdb stores in-frame clones only, minus some. The sample has 65,000 to 90,000 clones, 86% seen once; the top ten hold 2%. The sample comprised PBMCs. The receptors were gathered from a woman in her 30s in good health and CMV-seronegative.

V usage is TRBV13 and J usage is TRBJ2-1; TRBD2 aligns across 13 bases. Germline CDR1 and CDR2: PRHDT and FYEKMQ (reference sequence). CDR3 length equals 17 residues. Trimming cost V 6 bases and J 9 bases; bases outside gene matches: 14. CDR3 protein: CASRYGAGLAGPAEQFF. In DNA form, the CDR3 reads TGTGCCAGCAGATATGGGGCGGGACTAGCGGGACCGGCTGAGCAGTTCTTC.

The CDR3 here is CASSILTGTSGNVQYF. DNA of the CDR3: TGTGCCAGTAGTATTTTAACCGGGACTAGCGGGAATGTCCAGTACTTC. This rearrangement joins TRBV19 to TRBJ2-5; TRBD2 matches 13 bases. The CDR3 totals 16 residues. Germline V gives CDR1 LNHDA, CDR2 SQIVND (reference sequence). Trimming at V came to 3 bases and at J to 10 bases, leaving 11 bases not matched to a gene.

The rearrangement joins TRBV11-3 to TRBJ2-1; 10 nucleotides match TRBD2. CDR1 and CDR2 from the germline V gene are SGHNT and YENEEA. CDR3 length equals 16 residues. The junction had 9 bases not matched to a gene; V was cut back by 2 bases and J by 8 bases. The CDR3, as DNA: TGTGCCAGCAGCTTACGCCCTAGCGGGAGATCGGATGAGCAGTTCTTC. This translates into CASSLRPSGRSDEQFF.

This clone was detected a few times. The chain links TRBV19 to TRBJ2-6; D gene ambiguous. Germline values: CDR1 LNHDA, CDR2 SQIVND (reference sequence). The CDR3 is 15 residues long. V lost 3 bases to trimming and J lost 3 bases, with 9 bases between them. This CDR3 is CASSMQGDGANVLTF. The CDR3 DNA reads as TGTGCCAGTAGTATGCAAGGAGATGGGGCCAACGTCCTGACTTTC.

The chain recombines TRBV5-8 with TRBJ1-1; 8 bases agree with TRBD1. V shed 0 bases, J shed 0 bases, and the junction held 7 bases outside the gene matches. Germline V gives CDR1 SGHTS, CDR2 YDEGEE. This CDR3 has 17 amino acids. Here the CDR3 DNA reads TGTGCCAGCAGCTTGGTTTTGACAGGGGCAATGAACACTGAAGCTTTCTTT. Translation gives CASSLVLTGAMNTEAFF.

The CDR3 nucleotides are TGCGCCAGCAGCCAAGGTCCCAGCTACTACGAGCAGTACTTC. This gives the protein CASSQGPSYYEQYF. V gene TRBV4-1 combines with J gene TRBJ2-5; no reliable D call. The J call may be incorrect, as the DNA end agrees better with TRBJ2-7. The CDR3 spans 14 residues. Per the germline V gene, CDR1 is MGHRA and CDR2 is YSYEKL.

This chain joins TRBV4-3 and TRBJ1-2; D remains ambiguous. This CDR3 spans 12 amino acids. The germline V gene encodes CDR1 LGHNA and CDR2 YSLEER. The V and J ends lost 1 base and 10 bases respectively, with 10 bases between them. The DNA for the CDR3 is TGCGCCAGCAGCCAAGGGGCCGCCGACTACACCTTC. Amino acid sequence: CASSQGAADYTF.

The genes are TRBV28 and TRBJ1-1; TRBD1 is a possible D gene (6 bases). The V gene's germline CDR1 is MDHEN and CDR2 SYDVKM. The CDR3 extends over 14 amino acids. V lost 5 bases to trimming and J lost 5 bases, with 15 bases between them. The CDR3 coding sequence is TGTGCCAGCAGTCCCGACAGGATGAGTACTGAAGCTTTCTTT. Encoded protein: CASSPDRMSTEAFF.

This chain connects TRBV28 to TRBJ1-4; 9 nucleotides line up with TRBD1. V gave up 5 bases and J gave up 6 bases; unmatched junction bases: 10. This CDR3 has 16 amino acids. CDR1 MDHEN and CDR2 SYDVKM come from the germline V gene. The CDR3 here is CASSPDGQGLDEKLFF. In nucleotides, the CDR3 is TGTGCCAGCAGTCCCGACGGACAGGGGCTGGATGAAAAACTGTTTTTT.

The J gene is TRBJ2-1, the V gene TRBV29-1, with 8 bases that match TRBD2. The CDR3 extends over 14 amino acids. Germline lookup yields CDR1 SQVTM and CDR2 ANQGSEA. V dropped 5 bases and J dropped 1; count of bases not matched to a gene: 4. CDR3 sequence: CSVRLANSYNEQFF. CDR3 in DNA: TGCAGCGTTCGACTAGCGAATTCCTACAATGAGCAGTTCTTC.

The chain has TRBV30 and TRBJ2-7; TRBD1 matches at 8 bases. The length of the CDR3 is 13 residues. The germline CDR1 and CDR2 sequences are GTSNPN and SVGIG (reference sequence). Trimming removed 3 bases from V and 3 bases from J; junction bases left unmatched: 4. Here the CDR3 reads CAWRGDRYYEQYF. The CDR3 region has the DNA TGTGCCTGGAGGGGGGACAGGTACTACGAGCAGTACTTC.

The chain combines TRBV18 with TRBJ2-6; TRBD1 is a possible D gene (6 bases). Germline V gene sequence: CDR1 KGHSH, CDR2 LQKENI. This CDR3 region has 16 residues. V lost 6 bases, J lost 4 bases, and 16 bases lay in between. CDR3 in amino acids: CASSFSGADGANVLTF. The CDR3 region has the DNA TGTGCCAGCTCCTTTTCAGGGGCGGACGGGGCCAACGTCCTGACTTTC.

In the case of this clone: Mismatch with germline at one junction end may stem from a read error. V is TRBV2 and J is TRBJ2-2; tentatively, D is TRBD2 (6 bases). The CDR3 has 15 residues. CDR1 and CDR2 (germline): SNHLY, FYNNEI. The DNA for the CDR3 is TGTGCCAGCAGTGGAGGGATAATCCGTATCGGGGGGCTGTTTTTT. Translation: CASSGGIIRIGGLFF.

V and J are TRBV7-3 and TRBJ1-1; D call uncertain. This CDR3 has 14 residues. Trimming shortened V by 5 bases and J by 1 base, and 11 bases separated the two germline ends. The V gene's germline CDR1 is SGHTA and CDR2 FQGTGA. In DNA, the CDR3 is TGTGCCAGCAGCCTGCACCGGGGGAACACTGAAGCTTTCTTT. This sequence encodes CASSLHRGNTEAFF.

This chain connects TRBV7-3 to TRBJ2-3; tentatively, D is TRBD2 (6 bases). This CDR3 has 15 amino acids. Germline loops: CDR1 SGHTA, CDR2 FQGTGA. The V gene lost 3 bases and the J gene lost 2 bases, with 12 bases spanning the gap. CDR3 loop: CASSFSAGSTDTQYF. The CDR3 bases are TGTGCCAGCAGCTTTTCCGCGGGATCCACAGATACGCAGTATTTT.

The rearrangement links TRBV5-1 to TRBJ2-3, with D possibly being TRBD1 (6 bases). The V gene lost 3 bases and the J gene lost 6 bases, with 14 bases spanning the gap. The CDR3 is made up of 14 amino acids. The germline CDR1 and CDR2 sequences are SGHRS and YFSETQ. The CDR3 reads CASSSGDASDTQYF. CDR3 nucleotides: TGCGCCAGCAGCTCAGGGGATGCCTCGGATACGCAGTATTTT.

This clone was detected only once. The chain uses TRBV5-5 and TRBJ2-3; a weak D match, TRBD1 (6 bases). V shed 4 bases and J shed 2 bases, with 17 bases lying between them. Germline CDR1 is SGHKS and CDR2 is YYEKEE (reference sequence). The CDR3 has 16 residues. The CDR3 DNA sequence: TGTGCCAGCAGCCGCTCAGGGGACGCCTTCACAGATACGCAGTATTTT. Encoded protein: CASSRSGDAFTDTQYF.

The chain has TRBV18 and TRBJ2-2; 9 positions match TRBD2. The germline gives CDR1 KGHSH, CDR2 LQKENI. V trimming: 4 bases; J trimming: 4 bases; junction bases outside the gene matches: 1. The CDR3 consists of 14 residues. As DNA, the CDR3 is TGTGCCAGCTCACTGGGACTAGCCACCGGGGAGCTGTTTTTT. It encodes CASSLGLATGELFF.

This clone was observed a few times. The rearrangement joins TRBV7-9 to TRBJ1-5; 7 bases are shared with TRBD1. V gave up 3 bases and J gave up 5 bases; unmatched junction bases: 1. This CDR3 has 13 amino acids. Per germline, CDR1 SEHNR and CDR2 FQNEAQ (reference sequence). CDR3 sequence: CASSFTGDQPQHF. For the CDR3, the DNA is TGTGCCAGCAGCTTTACAGGGGATCAGCCCCAGCATTTT. The full variable domain, with the rest looked up from reference TRBV7-9 and TRBJ1-5, is DTGVSQNPRHKITKRGQNVTFRCDPISEHNRLYWYRQTLGQGPEFLTYFQNEAQLEKSRLLSDRFSAERPKGSFSTLEIQRTEQGDSAMYLCASSFTGDQPQHFGDGTRLSIL.

The genes are TRBV7-9 and TRBJ2-5; D gene ambiguous. The CDR3 length is 13 residues. Germline lookup yields CDR1 SEHNR and CDR2 FQNEAQ (reference sequence). The V end lost 0 bases, the J end lost 4 bases, and 6 bases lay between the germline ends. CDR3 nucleotide sequence: TGTGCCAGCAGCTTAGCGCTGGCAGAGACCCAGTACTTC. It yields the protein CASSLALAETQYF.

This clone was counted a single time. CDR3: CASSIGQGVVSNQPQHF. CDR3 sequence (DNA): TGTGCCAGTAGTATAGGACAGGGTGTTGTTAGCAATCAGCCCCAGCATTTT. V gene TRBV19 combines with J gene TRBJ1-5, with 7 bases that match TRBD1. The CDR3 is 17 residues long. The V segment lost 1 base and the J segment 0 bases; nucleotides outside the gene matches: 6. CDR1 and CDR2 from the germline V gene are LNHDA and SQIVND (reference sequence).

The V and J genes are TRBV19 and TRBJ1-2; TRBD1 aligns across 9 bases. V was clipped by 1 base and J by 7 bases; unmatched bases: 4. The V gene's germline CDR1 is LNHDA and CDR2 SQIVND (reference sequence). The CDR3 length is 14 residues. CDR3 in amino acids: CASSIVGTGSGYTF. The CDR3 nucleotides are TGTGCCAGTAGTATAGTCGGGACAGGGTCTGGCTACACCTTC.

Here the CDR3 DNA reads TGTGCCAGCACCCGAACGGTAGAAGGGAGCGAGCAGTACTTC. This encodes CASTRTVEGSEQYF. This chain connects TRBV6-5 to TRBJ2-7; a possible D gene is TRBD2 (5 bases). Germline CDR1 is MNHEY and CDR2 is SVGAGI. Trimming pared 7 bases from V and 6 bases from J, leaving 19 bases between. The CDR3 covers 14 residues.

The J gene is TRBJ1-1, the V gene TRBV9, with a weak D call TRBD1 (6 bases). V dropped 3 bases and J dropped 6 bases, with 9 bases sitting between them. CDR3 length: 12 residues. The V gene's germline CDR1 is SGDLS and CDR2 YYNGEE. This CDR3 is CASSGPGAEAFF. CDR3 DNA sequence: TGTGCCAGCAGCGGGCCAGGGGCTGAAGCTTTCTTT.

The rearrangement uses TRBV5-5 and TRBJ2-5, with D tentatively TRBD1 (5 bases). Trimming pared 2 bases from V and 0 bases from J, leaving 5 bases between. Germline assignment: CDR1 SGHKS and CDR2 YYEKEE (reference sequence). This CDR3 is built from 13 residues. CDR3 loop: CASSLQDQETQYF. The CDR3 DNA is TGTGCCAGCAGCTTACAGGACCAAGAGACCCAGTACTTC. Using reference TRBV5-5 and TRBJ2-5 for the parts outside the CDR3, the full variable domain is DAGVTQSPTHLIKTRGQQVTLRCSPISGHKSVSWYQQVLGQGPQFIFQYYEKEERGRGNFPDRFSARQFPNYSSELNVNALLLGDSALYLCASSLQDQETQYFGPGTRLLVL.

This chain joins TRBV11-1 and TRBJ2-2; D unclear. Trimming shortened V by 1 base and J by 6 bases, and 9 bases separated the two germline ends. This CDR3 is 14 amino acids long. CDR1 is SGHAT and CDR2 is FQDESV in the germline V gene (reference sequence). In nucleotides, the CDR3 is TGTGCCAGCAGCTTAGACGGAGCTTCCGGGGAGCTGTTTTTT. The encoded protein is CASSLDGASGELFF.

This rearrangement joins TRBV7-3 to TRBJ2-1, with 7 bases that match TRBD2. The CDR3 is 14 residues long. V lost 4 bases to trimming and J lost 10 bases; unmatched junction nucleotides: 10. Germline loops: CDR1 SGHTA, CDR2 FQGTGA. This CDR3 is CASSSNTGLSEQFF. In DNA form, the CDR3 reads TGTGCCAGCAGCTCCAATACGGGACTATCGGAGCAGTTCTTC.